The 30 T cell receptor beta chains below all came from one sample that was sequenced in a study of cytomegalovirus exposure and HLA in healthy donors. It was with 60 Vbeta and 13 Jbeta primers that the PCR ran. Repertoires were generated with immunoSEQ multiplex PCR, while TCRdb's copy carries only in-frame clones and drops some. The repertoire table contains some 200,000 clones. Sequencing used PBMCs. Receptors were obtained from a woman aged 18-29 years in good health and CMV-seropositive.

This sequence joins TRBV19 and TRBJ1-5; D call uncertain. Trimming removed 8 bases from V and 0 bases from J, with 14 bases in between. Per germline, CDR1 LNHDA and CDR2 SQIVND (reference sequence). This CDR3 comprises 15 residues. CDR3 sequence reads: CASCTARGSNQPQHF. The CDR3 nucleotides read TGTGCCAGTTGCACCGCGCGGGGTAGCAATCAGCCCCAGCATTTT.

The chain has TRBV30 and TRBJ2-7; 7 positions match TRBD1. CDR1 GTSNPN and CDR2 SVGIG come from the germline V gene (reference sequence). This CDR3 is built from 14 residues. J was trimmed by 3 bases and V by 0 bases; bases with no gene match: 5. DNA of the CDR3: TGTGCCTGGAGTGTAGGGGCAGGGGGCTACGAGCAGTACTTC. It specifies CAWSVGAGGYEQYF.

This chain connects TRBV5-1 to TRBJ1-2; 9 nucleotides match TRBD1. The V and J ends lost 3 bases and 4 bases, in that order; junction bases with no gene match: 10. This CDR3 is built from 16 residues. Germline lookup yields CDR1 SGHRS and CDR2 YFSETQ. CDR3 sequence: CASSSTPGQGPYGYTF. In nucleotides, the CDR3 is TGCGCCAGCAGCTCCACACCGGGACAGGGCCCCTATGGCTACACCTTC.

The rearrangement joins TRBV2 to TRBJ2-1; a possible D gene is TRBD2 (6 bases). Germline CDR1 reads SNHLY; CDR2 reads FYNNEI. Trimming took 5 bases from V and 7 from J, leaving 12 bases between them. The CDR3 totals 13 residues. CDR3 residues: CASSWTTGNEQFF. In DNA, the CDR3 is TGTGCCAGCAGTTGGACTACCGGGAATGAGCAGTTCTTC.

V and J are TRBV9 and TRBJ2-7; 9 nucleotides agree with TRBD1. Germline V lookup: CDR1 SGDLS, CDR2 YYNGEE. V gave up 0 bases and J gave up 2 bases; unmatched junction bases: 0. CDR3 length: 14 residues. CDR3 DNA sequence: TGTGCCAGCAGCGTAGGACAGGGGGCCTACGAGCAGTACTTC. Translating it yields CASSVGQGAYEQYF.

The V gene is TRBV25-1, the J gene TRBJ2-7, with 7 bases that match TRBD1. Germline CDR1 reads MGHDK; CDR2 reads SYGVNS. This CDR3 is built from 12 residues. After removal of 6 bases from V and 7 bases from J, the junction contained 6 bases not matched to a gene. CDR3 loop: CASRGTGVEQYF. CDR3 nucleotides: TGTGCCAGCAGGGGAACAGGGGTTGAGCAGTACTTC.

CDR3 sequence reads: CASSVPRGRGQTDTQYF. For the CDR3, the DNA is TGTGCCAGTAGTGTCCCAAGGGGACGGGGACAAACAGATACGCAGTATTTT. The rearrangement joins TRBV19 to TRBJ2-3; possibly TRBD1 for D (6 bases). Per germline, CDR1 LNHDA and CDR2 SQIVND (reference sequence). The ends were cut back, 5 bases at V and 3 bases at J, with 21 bases in the middle. The CDR3 length is 17 residues.

The V and J genes are TRBV27 and TRBJ1-2; 7 nucleotides match TRBD1. The ends lost 1 base at V and 9 bases at J; junction bases unmatched: 14. From germline, CDR1 is MNHEY and CDR2 SMNVEV (reference sequence). The CDR3 is made up of 16 amino acids. CDR3 coding DNA: TGTGCCAGCAGTTTATTAGGGACAGACCCTGATGAGCGCTACACCTTC. Encoded protein: CASSLLGTDPDERYTF.

The V and J genes are TRBV11-1 and TRBJ2-1; D is perhaps TRBD1 (5 bases). The CDR3 has 13 residues. Trimming cost V 5 bases and J 5 bases, with 10 bases left between them. Germline V CDR1 and CDR2: SGHAT, FQDESV (reference sequence). The CDR3 here is CASSPRTHNEQFF. The CDR3 nucleotides are TGTGCCAGCAGCCCGAGGACACACAATGAGCAGTTCTTC.

The rearrangement joins TRBV5-1 to TRBJ1-2; possibly TRBD1 for D (6 bases). In germline, CDR1 is SGHRS, CDR2 YFSETQ. The CDR3 totals 15 residues. Deletions cut 7 bases from V and 6 bases from J, with 22 bases between. CDR3 coding DNA: TGCGCCAGCGGAGCGTCGGGGGGGGCTAATGATGGCTACACCTTC. It is translated as CASGASGGANDGYTF.

The rearrangement links TRBV6-5 to TRBJ1-2; no firm D call. Germline V gives CDR1 MNHEY, CDR2 SVGAGI. There are 12 residues in the CDR3. V lost 6 bases, J lost 3 bases, and 8 bases lay in between. The DNA of the CDR3 is TGTGCCAGCAGGTCCACTGACTATGGCTACACCTTC. This encodes CASRSTDYGYTF.

V gene TRBV14 combines with J gene TRBJ1-4; 7 nucleotides agree with TRBD1. The CDR3 contains 14 residues. Germline loops: CDR1 SGHDN, CDR2 FVKESK. V was pared by 3 bases and J by 3 bases, with 1 base of the junction left unmatched. Here the CDR3 reads CASSHDRANEKLFF. Written as DNA, the CDR3 is TGTGCCAGCAGCCACGACAGGGCTAATGAAAAACTGTTTTTT.

The chain combines TRBV19 with TRBJ1-2; 8 positions match TRBD1. The CDR3 loop spans 16 amino acids. The germline CDR1 and CDR2 sequences are LNHDA and SQIVND (reference sequence). J was trimmed by 4 bases and V by 2 bases; bases with no gene match: 9. The CDR3 spells CASSISGQGIPYGYTF. In DNA, the CDR3 is TGTGCCAGTAGTATATCCGGACAGGGCATTCCCTATGGCTACACCTTC.

The chain carries TRBV6-5 and TRBJ1-1; 7 positions agree with TRBD1. The CDR3 runs to 13 residues. Trimming took 5 bases from V and 0 from J; bases not matched to a gene: 0. Germline loops: CDR1 MNHEY, CDR2 SVGAGI. In DNA, the CDR3 is TGTGCCAGCAGTGACAGGGTGAACACTGAAGCTTTCTTT. Translated, it gives CASSDRVNTEAFF.

This sequence joins TRBV15 and TRBJ1-6, with D perhaps matching TRBD1 (5 bases). The CDR3 loop spans 17 amino acids. V was clipped by 3 bases and J by 0 bases, with 12 bases between them. Germline V gives CDR1 LNHNV, CDR2 YYDKDF (reference sequence). The CDR3 here is CATSRDIVSSYNSPLHF. For the CDR3, the DNA is TGTGCCACCAGCAGGGACATCGTTAGCTCCTATAATTCACCCCTCCACTTT. The variable domain in full, completed from reference TRBV15 and TRBJ1-6, reads DAMVIQNPRYQVTQFGKPVTLSCSQTLNHNVMYWYQQKSSQAPKLLFHYYDKDFNNEADTPDNFQSRRPNTSFCFLDIRSPGLGDTAMYLCATSRDIVSSYNSPLHFGNGTRLTVT.

The rearrangement links TRBV29-1 to TRBJ1-1; the match to TRBD1 covers 8 bases. CDR3 length: 13 residues. Germline lookup yields CDR1 SQVTM and CDR2 ANQGSEA. V trimming: 4 bases; J trimming: 3 bases; junction bases outside the gene matches: 4. The CDR3 is CSVGQGMDTEAFF. Written as DNA, the CDR3 is TGCAGCGTTGGACAGGGGATGGACACTGAAGCTTTCTTT.

V gene TRBV10-1 combines with J gene TRBJ2-3, with a tentative D call TRBD1 (6 bases). V was shortened by 3 bases and J by 0 bases, with 16 bases between the two germline ends. This CDR3 region has 17 residues. CDR1 and CDR2 (germline): WNHNN, SYGVQD (reference sequence). CDR3 sequence: CASSESARGTSTDTQYF. The CDR3 DNA is TGCGCCAGCAGTGAATCGGCCAGGGGCACTAGCACAGATACGCAGTATTTT.

The chain recombines TRBV6-5 with TRBJ2-2; D unclear. Germline V gives CDR1 MNHEY, CDR2 SVGAGI. The V gene lost 2 bases and the J gene lost 7 bases, with 17 bases spanning the gap. The CDR3 is 16 residues long. This chain's CDR3 is CASSYQDPLYDGELFF. The CDR3 DNA reads TGTGCCAGCAGTTACCAGGATCCGCTATACGACGGGGAGCTGTTTTTT.

The chain uses TRBV9 and TRBJ2-1; 13 bases agree with TRBD2. The V and J ends lost 4 bases and 7 bases, in that order; junction bases with no gene match: 5. This CDR3 has 15 amino acids. Germline lookup yields CDR1 SGDLS and CDR2 YYNGEE. The CDR3 coding sequence is TGTGCCAGCAGCCCCCGGACTAGCGGGGGAAATGAGCAGTTCTTC. It specifies CASSPRTSGGNEQFF.

The V gene is TRBV7-2, the J gene TRBJ1-1; 12 bases match TRBD1. The CDR3 spans 16 residues. The germline V gene has CDR1 SGHTA and CDR2 FQGNSA. The ends lost 4 bases at V and 3 bases at J; junction bases unmatched: 6. CDR3 in amino acids: CASSWDRGRVDTEAFF. The CDR3 DNA reads TGTGCCAGCAGCTGGGACAGGGGGCGCGTCGACACTGAAGCTTTCTTT.

This CDR3 is CASSLGTSVYEQYF. DNA of the CDR3: TGTGCCAGCAGCTTAGGGACTAGCGTCTACGAGCAGTACTTC. The J gene is TRBJ2-7, the V gene TRBV5-8; TRBD2 matches 10 bases. V shed 2 bases, J shed 3 bases, and the junction held 2 bases outside the gene matches. Germline V lookup: CDR1 SGHTS, CDR2 YDEGEE. This CDR3 has 14 amino acids.

The gene calls are TRBV30 and TRBJ1-5, with TRBD1 matching over 7 bases. V lost 1 base to trimming and J lost 6 bases; unmatched junction nucleotides: 6. The CDR3 runs to 14 residues. Germline assignment: CDR1 GTSNPN and CDR2 SVGIG (reference sequence). CDR3 residues: CAWSARTGIQPQHF. The CDR3 DNA sequence: TGTGCCTGGAGTGCCCGGACAGGAATTCAGCCCCAGCATTTT.

The CDR3 DNA is TGTGCCAGCAGCTTAAGGGGCGGAGGGATTTACGAGCAGTACTTC. It yields the protein CASSLRGGGIYEQYF. V and J are TRBV7-7 and TRBJ2-7, with D tentatively TRBD2 (6 bases). The V gene's germline CDR1 is SSHAT and CDR2 FNYEAQ (reference sequence). The CDR3 extends over 15 amino acids. Trimming cost V 2 bases and J 4 bases, with 15 bases left between them. The whole variable domain, filled in from reference TRBV7-7 and TRBJ2-7, reads GAGVSQSPRYKVTKRGQDVTLRCDPISSHATLYWYQQALGQGPEFLTYFNYEAQPDKSGLPSDRFSAERPEGSISTLTIQRTEQRDSAMYRCASSLRGGGIYEQYFGPGTRLTVT.

V usage is TRBV15 and J usage is TRBJ2-3; D remains ambiguous. V was cut by 1 base and J by 5 bases, with 7 bases left in between. The CDR3 extends over 13 amino acids. Per germline, CDR1 LNHNV and CDR2 YYDKDF (reference sequence). The DNA of the CDR3 is TGTGCCACCAGCAGAGCGGGTGGAGATACGCAGTATTTT. This gives the protein CATSRAGGDTQYF. Based on the CDR3 plus reference TRBV15 and TRBJ2-3, the full variable domain is DAMVIQNPRYQVTQFGKPVTLSCSQTLNHNVMYWYQQKSSQAPKLLFHYYDKDFNNEADTPDNFQSRRPNTSFCFLDIRSPGLGDTAMYLCATSRAGGDTQYFGPGTRLTVL.

The J gene is TRBJ1-1, the V gene TRBV29-1; possibly TRBD1 for D (5 bases). This CDR3 has 13 amino acids. Trimming removed 6 bases at V and 0 bases at J, with 11 bases between. Germline V gene lookup returns CDR1 SQVTM and CDR2 ANQGSEA. The chain's CDR3 is CSVATGLNTEAFF. CDR3 DNA: TGCAGCGTCGCAACAGGTTTGAACACTGAAGCTTTCTTT.

V is TRBV4-2 and J is TRBJ1-6; unclear D gene. This CDR3 contains 17 residues. The germline gives CDR1 LGHNA, CDR2 YNFKEQ. Between the trimmed V and J ends, which lost 0 bases and 7 bases, there was a span of 16 bases. CDR3 in DNA: TGTGCCAGCAGCCAAGACGGAGTCGGAACTATCAATTCACCCCTCCACTTT. Translated, it gives CASSQDGVGTINSPLHF.

This rearrangement joins TRBV27 to TRBJ2-7; possibly TRBD1 for D (5 bases). The CDR3 is made up of 13 amino acids. Germline-derived CDR1 and CDR2 are MNHEY and SMNVEV (reference sequence). Trimming pared 8 bases from V and 5 bases from J, leaving 16 bases between. DNA for the CDR3: TGTGCCAGCGCGATCTCAGGGATCCACGAGCAGTACTTC. Translating gives CASAISGIHEQYF.

For this clone: The junction and the germline gene differ at one end; a read error may be behind it. V gene TRBV29-1 combines with J gene TRBJ2-7; weak D call: TRBD2 (6 bases). Germline CDR1 and CDR2: SQVTM and ANQGSEA. The CDR3 is 13 residues long. Here the CDR3 DNA reads TGCAGCGTTGTTTCGGGGGTTTCCTATGAGCAGTACTTC. Its protein is CSVVSGVSYEQYF.

The chain links TRBV5-6 to TRBJ2-5; weak D call: TRBD2 (6 bases). The CDR3 has 15 residues. Germline V gives CDR1 SGHDT, CDR2 YYEEEE. Trimming took off 1 base at V and 2 bases at J, with 12 bases between the two ends. The CDR3 nucleotides read TGTGCCAGCAGCTTGTCTCGGGGGTCTCAAGAGACCCAGTACTTC. Translating it yields CASSLSRGSQETQYF. Full variable domain (outside the CDR3, taken from reference TRBV5-6 and TRBJ2-5): DAGVTQSPTHLIKTRGQQVTLRCSPKSGHDTVSWYQQALGQGPQFIFQYYEEEERQRGNFPDRFSGHQFPNYSSELNVNALLLGDSALYLCASSLSRGSQETQYFGPGTRLLVL.

The V call is TRBV7-2, the J call TRBJ2-3; perhaps TRBD1 as D (5 bases). The V and J ends lost 6 bases and 1 base respectively, with 14 bases between them. CDR3 length: 15 amino acids. CDR1 SGHTA and CDR2 FQGNSA come from the germline V gene. CDR3 protein: CASSQTGRGTDTQYF. CDR3 sequence (DNA): TGTGCCAGCAGTCAAACCGGCAGGGGCACAGATACGCAGTATTTT.